This T cell receptor beta chain emerged from a study of T cell clones after liver transplantation. About the research overall: Post-transplant blood was tracked for graft-donor-reactive T cell clones identified in a pre-transplant mixed lymphocyte reaction. Patients counted as tolerant after at least one year off all immunosuppression, enzymes not exceeding twice normal.

Findings of the study overall: The donor-reactive repertoire was only partly measurable in two subjects, lacking donor cells.

To note about this clone: Antigen specificity is unknown.

Clones were read by immunoSEQ multiplex PCR, and TCRdb kept only the in-frame ones, dropping some. In the table there are 15,000 to 20,000 clones, over 75% of which are singletons. Germline CDR1 and CDR2: MNHEY and SVGAGI. With V trimmed by 0 bases and J by 2 bases, 3 bases remained unmatched. The CDR3 has 16 residues. CD3+CD4+ and CD3+CD8+ cells were FACS-sorted from thawed unstimulated PBMCs. The starting material was CD8+ T cells from blood, obtained 48 months after liver transplant. V usage is TRBV6-5 and J usage is TRBJ2-3, with TRBD2 identical over 9 bases. The clonotype originates from a human patient who received a liver transplant. Some T cells may be transferred from the graft donor. This CDR3 reads CASSYSSGGYTDTQYF. The CDR3 region has the DNA TGTGCCAGCAGTTACTCGAGCGGGGGGTACACAGATACGCAGTATTTT.